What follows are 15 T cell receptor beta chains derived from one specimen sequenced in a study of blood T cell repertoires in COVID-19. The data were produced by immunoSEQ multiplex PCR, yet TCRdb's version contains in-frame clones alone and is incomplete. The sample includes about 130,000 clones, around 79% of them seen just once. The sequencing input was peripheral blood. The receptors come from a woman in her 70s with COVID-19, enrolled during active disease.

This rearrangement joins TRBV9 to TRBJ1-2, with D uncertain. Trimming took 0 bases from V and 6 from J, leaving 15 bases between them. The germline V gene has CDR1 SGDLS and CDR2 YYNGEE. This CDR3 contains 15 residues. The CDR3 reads CASSVGWGAEDGYTF. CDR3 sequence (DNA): TGTGCCAGCAGCGTAGGTTGGGGAGCTGAGGATGGCTACACCTTC.

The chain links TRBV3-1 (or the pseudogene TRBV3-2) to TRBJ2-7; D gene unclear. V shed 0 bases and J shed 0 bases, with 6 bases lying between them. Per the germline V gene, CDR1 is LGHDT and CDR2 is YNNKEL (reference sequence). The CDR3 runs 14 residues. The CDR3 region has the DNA TGTGCCAGCAGCCAAGATACTCTCTCCTACGAGCAGTACTTC. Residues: CASSQDTLSYEQYF.

CDR3 loop: CSVGAGTDTQYF. CDR3 sequence (DNA): TGCAGCGTTGGGGCAGGCACAGATACGCAGTATTTT. J is TRBJ2-3 and V is TRBV29-1; the D is unclear. V gave up 4 bases and J gave up 1 base, with 6 bases separating them. CDR3 length: 12 residues. Looked up from germline, CDR1 is SQVTM and CDR2 is ANQGSEA.

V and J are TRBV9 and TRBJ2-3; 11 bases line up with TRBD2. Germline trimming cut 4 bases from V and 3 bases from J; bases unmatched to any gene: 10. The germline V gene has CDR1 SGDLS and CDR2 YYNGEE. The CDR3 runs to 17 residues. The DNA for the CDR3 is TGTGCCAGCAGCATCTCCGGGGCTAGCGGGGGGACAGATACGCAGTATTTT. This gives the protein CASSISGASGGTDTQYF. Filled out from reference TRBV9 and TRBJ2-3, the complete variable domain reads DSGVTQTPKHLITATGQRVTLRCSPRSGDLSVYWYQQSLDQGLQFLIQYYNGEERAKGNILERFSAQQFPDLHSELNLSSLELGDSALYFCASSISGASGGTDTQYFGPGTRLTVL.

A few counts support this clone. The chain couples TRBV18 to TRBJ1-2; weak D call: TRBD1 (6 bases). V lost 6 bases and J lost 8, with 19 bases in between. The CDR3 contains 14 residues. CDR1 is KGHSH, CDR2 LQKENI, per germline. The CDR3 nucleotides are TGTGCCAGCTCTAACGAAGTCAGGGGCAAAGGCTACACCTTC. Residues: CASSNEVRGKGYTF.

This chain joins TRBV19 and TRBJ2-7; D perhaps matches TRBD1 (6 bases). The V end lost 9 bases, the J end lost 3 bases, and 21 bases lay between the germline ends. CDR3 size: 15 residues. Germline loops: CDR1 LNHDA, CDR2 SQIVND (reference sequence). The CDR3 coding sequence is TGTGCCAGCGCAGGGGAAGGTTCGGGCTTCTACGAGCAGTACTTC. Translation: CASAGEGSGFYEQYF.

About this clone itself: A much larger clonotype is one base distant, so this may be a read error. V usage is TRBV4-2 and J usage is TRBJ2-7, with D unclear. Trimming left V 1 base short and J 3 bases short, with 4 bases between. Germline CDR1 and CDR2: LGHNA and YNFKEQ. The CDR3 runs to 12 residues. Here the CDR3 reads CASSQAGYEQYF. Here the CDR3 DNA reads TGTGCCAGCAGCCAAGCCGGCTACGAGCAGTACTTC.

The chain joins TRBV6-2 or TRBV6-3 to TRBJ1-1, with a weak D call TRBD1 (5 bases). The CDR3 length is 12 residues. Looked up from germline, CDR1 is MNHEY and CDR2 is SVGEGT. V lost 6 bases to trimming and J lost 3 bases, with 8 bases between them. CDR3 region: CASSWGDTEAFF. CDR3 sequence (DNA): TGTGCCAGCAGCTGGGGGGACACTGAAGCTTTCTTT.

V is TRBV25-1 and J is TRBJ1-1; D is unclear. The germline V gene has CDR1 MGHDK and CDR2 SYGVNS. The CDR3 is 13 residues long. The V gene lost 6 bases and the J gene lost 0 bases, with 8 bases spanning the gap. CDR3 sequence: CASRGILNTEAFF. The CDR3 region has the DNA TGTGCCAGCAGGGGCATACTGAACACTGAAGCTTTCTTT.

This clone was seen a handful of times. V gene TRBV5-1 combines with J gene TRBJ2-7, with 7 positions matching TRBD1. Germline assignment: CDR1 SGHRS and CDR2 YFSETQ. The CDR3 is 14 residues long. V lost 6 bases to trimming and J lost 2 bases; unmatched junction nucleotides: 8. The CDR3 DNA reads TGCGCCAGCAACCCCGACAGGGCGGCCTACGAGCAGTACTTC. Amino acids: CASNPDRAAYEQYF.

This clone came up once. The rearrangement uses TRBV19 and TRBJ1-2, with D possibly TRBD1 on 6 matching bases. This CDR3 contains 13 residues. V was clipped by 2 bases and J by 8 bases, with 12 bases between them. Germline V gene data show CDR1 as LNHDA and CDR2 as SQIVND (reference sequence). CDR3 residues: CASSILRQGGYTF. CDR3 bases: TGTGCCAGTAGTATATTGAGGCAGGGGGGCTACACCTTC.

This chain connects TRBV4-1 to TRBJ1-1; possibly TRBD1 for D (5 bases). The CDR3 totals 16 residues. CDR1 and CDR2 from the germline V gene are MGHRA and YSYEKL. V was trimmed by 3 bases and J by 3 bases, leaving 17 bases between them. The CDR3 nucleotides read TGCGCCAGCAGCCAGGGGGGGGTAGAGACCCACACTGAAGCTTTCTTT. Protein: CASSQGGVETHTEAFF.

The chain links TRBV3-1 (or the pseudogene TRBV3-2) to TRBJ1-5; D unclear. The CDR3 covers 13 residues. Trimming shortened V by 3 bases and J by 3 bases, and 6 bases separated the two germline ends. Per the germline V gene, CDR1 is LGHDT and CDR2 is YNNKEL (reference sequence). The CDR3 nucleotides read TGTGCCAGCAGCCAGTCAATCAATCAGCCCCAGCATTTT. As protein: CASSQSINQPQHF.

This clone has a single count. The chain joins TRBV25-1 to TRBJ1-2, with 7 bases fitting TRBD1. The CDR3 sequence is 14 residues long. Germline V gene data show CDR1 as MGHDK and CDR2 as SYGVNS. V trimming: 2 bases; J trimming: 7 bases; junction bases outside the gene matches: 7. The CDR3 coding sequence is TGTGCCAGCAGTGAACGAGGCACAGGGGTTGGCTACACCTTC. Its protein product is CASSERGTGVGYTF.

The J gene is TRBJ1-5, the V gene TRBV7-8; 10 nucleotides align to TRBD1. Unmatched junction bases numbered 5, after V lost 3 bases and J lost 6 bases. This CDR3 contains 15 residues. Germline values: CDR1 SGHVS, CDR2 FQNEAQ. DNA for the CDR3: TGTGCCAGCAGCTTCGGACAGGGGGGAAGTCAGCCCCAGCATTTT. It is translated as CASSFGQGGSQPQHF.